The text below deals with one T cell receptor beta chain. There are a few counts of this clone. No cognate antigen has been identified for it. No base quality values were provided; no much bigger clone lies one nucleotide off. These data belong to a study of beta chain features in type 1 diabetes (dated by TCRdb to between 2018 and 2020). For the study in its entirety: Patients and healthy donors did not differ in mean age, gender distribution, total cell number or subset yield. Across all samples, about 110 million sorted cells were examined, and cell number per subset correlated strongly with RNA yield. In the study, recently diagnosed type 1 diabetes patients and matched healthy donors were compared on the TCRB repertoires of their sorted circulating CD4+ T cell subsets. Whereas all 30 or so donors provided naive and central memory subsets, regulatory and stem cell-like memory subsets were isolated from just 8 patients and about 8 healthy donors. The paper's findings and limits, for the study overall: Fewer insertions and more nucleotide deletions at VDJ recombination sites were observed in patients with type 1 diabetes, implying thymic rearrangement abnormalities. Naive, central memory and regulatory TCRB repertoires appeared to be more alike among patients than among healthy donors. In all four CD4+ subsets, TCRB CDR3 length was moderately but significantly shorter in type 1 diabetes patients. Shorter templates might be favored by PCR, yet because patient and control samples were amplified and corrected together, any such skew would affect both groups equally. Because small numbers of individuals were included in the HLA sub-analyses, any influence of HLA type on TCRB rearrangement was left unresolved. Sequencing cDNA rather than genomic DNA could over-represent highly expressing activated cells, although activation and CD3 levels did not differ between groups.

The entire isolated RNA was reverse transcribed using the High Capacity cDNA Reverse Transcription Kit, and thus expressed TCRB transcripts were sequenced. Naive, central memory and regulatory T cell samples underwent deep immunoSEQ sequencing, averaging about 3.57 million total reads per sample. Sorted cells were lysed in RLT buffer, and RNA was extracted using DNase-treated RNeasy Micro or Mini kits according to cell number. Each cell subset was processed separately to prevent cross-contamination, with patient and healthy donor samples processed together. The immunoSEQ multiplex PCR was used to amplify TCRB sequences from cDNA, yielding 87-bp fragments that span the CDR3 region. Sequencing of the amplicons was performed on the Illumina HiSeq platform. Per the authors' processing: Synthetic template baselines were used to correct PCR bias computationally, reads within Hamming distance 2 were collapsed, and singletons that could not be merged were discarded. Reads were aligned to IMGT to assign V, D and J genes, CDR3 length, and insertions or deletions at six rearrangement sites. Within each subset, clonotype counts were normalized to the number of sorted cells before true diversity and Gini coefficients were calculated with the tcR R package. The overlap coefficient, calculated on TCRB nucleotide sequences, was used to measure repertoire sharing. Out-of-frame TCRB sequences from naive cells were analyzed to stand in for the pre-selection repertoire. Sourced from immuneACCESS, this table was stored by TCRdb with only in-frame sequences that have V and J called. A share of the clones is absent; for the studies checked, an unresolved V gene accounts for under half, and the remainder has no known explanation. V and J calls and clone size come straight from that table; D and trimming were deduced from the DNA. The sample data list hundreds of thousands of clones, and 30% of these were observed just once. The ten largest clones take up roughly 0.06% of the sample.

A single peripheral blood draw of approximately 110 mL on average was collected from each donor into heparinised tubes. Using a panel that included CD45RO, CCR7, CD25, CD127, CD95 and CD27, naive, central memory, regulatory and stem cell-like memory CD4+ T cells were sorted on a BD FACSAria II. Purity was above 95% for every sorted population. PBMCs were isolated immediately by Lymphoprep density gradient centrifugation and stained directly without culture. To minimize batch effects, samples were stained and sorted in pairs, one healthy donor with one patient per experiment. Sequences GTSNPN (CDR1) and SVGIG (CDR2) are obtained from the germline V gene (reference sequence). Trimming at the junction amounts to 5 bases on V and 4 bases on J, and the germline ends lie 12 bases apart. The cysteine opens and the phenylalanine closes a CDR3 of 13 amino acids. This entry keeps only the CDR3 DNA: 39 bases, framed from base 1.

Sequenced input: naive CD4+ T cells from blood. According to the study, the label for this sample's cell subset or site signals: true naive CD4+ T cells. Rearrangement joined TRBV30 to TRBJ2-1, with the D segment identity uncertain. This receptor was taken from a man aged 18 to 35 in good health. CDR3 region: CAWGVGGYNEQFF. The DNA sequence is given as TGTGCCTGGGGGGTGGGCGGATACAATGAGCAGTTCTTC.